This T cell receptor (beta chain) was recorded in a study of cytomegalovirus exposure and HLA in healthy donors. Study-level findings and limits: The study listed approximately 160 cytomegalovirus-associated TCR beta chains.

Of note for this clone: Antigen: not known.

Trimming took 4 bases from V and 2 from J, leaving 16 bases between them. Germline values: CDR1 SGDLS, CDR2 YYNGEE. This CDR3 is built from 15 residues. In the PCR, 60 Vbeta and 13 Jbeta primers were used. Method: immunoSEQ multiplex PCR; TCRdb's copy keeps in-frame clones and lacks some. This sample has about 110,000 clones, with 70% to 80% found just once. The sequence derives from a female donor in good health and CMV-seropositive. The J gene is TRBJ2-7, the V gene TRBV9; D perhaps matches TRBD1 (6 bases). The sequencing sample was made of PBMCs. The CDR3 DNA reads as TGTGCCAGCAGCCCCCAGACAGGCGCGACCTACGAGCAGTACTTC. It codes for CASSPQTGATYEQYF.